This record concerns one T cell receptor beta chain sequence. The CDR3 covers 16 residues. Germline loops: CDR1 LNHDA, CDR2 SQIVND (reference sequence). The V end lost 6 bases, the J end lost 2 bases, and 17 bases lay between the germline ends. The data originate from a study of T cell changes during pregnancy in multiple sclerosis. Assay: immunoSEQ multiplex PCR; the TCRdb copy retains only in-frame clones and omits some. The data contain around 36,000 clones, more than 85% of them singletons. The sample here was CD8+ T cells from peripheral blood mononuclear cells, taken in the first trimester of pregnancy. The clonotype originates from a female donor with multiple sclerosis, enrolled in a pregnancy study. This chain connects TRBV19 to TRBJ1-5; possible D gene TRBD1, 6 bases. The CDR3 here is CASSPGQSWGNQPQHF. In DNA form, the CDR3 reads TGTGCCAGTAGCCCCGGACAGTCGTGGGGCAATCAGCCCCAGCATTTT.